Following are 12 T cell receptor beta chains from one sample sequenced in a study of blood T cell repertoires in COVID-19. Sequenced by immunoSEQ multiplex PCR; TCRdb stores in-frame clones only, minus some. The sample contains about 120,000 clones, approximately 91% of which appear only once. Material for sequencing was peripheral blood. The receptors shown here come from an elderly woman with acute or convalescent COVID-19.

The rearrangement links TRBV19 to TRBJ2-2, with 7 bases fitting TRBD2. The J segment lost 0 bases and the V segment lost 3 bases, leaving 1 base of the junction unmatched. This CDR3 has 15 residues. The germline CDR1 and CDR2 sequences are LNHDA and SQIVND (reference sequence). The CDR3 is CASSIGLANTGELFF. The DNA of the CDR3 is TGTGCCAGTAGTATCGGACTAGCGAACACCGGGGAGCTGTTTTTT.

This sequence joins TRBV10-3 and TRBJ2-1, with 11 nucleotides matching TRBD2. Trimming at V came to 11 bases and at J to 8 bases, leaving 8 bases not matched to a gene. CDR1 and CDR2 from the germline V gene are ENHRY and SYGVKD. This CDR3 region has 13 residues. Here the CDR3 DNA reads TGTGCCGCGCAACTAGCGGGAGCGGATGAGCAGTTCTTC. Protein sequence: CAAQLAGADEQFF.

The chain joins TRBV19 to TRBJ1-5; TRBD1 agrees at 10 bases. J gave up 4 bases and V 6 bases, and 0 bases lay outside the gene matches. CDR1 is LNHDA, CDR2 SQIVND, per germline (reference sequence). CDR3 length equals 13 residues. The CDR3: CASRDRGNQPQHF. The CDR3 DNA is TGTGCCAGTAGGGACAGGGGGAATCAGCCCCAGCATTTT.

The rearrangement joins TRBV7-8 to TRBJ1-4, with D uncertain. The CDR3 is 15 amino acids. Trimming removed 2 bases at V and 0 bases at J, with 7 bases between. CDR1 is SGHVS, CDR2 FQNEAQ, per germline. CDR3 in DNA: TGTGCCAGCAGCTTAACCGGTGCAACTAATGAAAAACTGTTTTTT. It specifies CASSLTGATNEKLFF.

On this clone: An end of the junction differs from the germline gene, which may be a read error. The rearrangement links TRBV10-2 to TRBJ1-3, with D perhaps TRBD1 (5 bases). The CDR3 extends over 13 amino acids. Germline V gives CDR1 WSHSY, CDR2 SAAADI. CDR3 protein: CASRPTESNAIYF. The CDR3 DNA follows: TGCGCCAGCAGGCCGACAGAATCAAACGCCATATATTTT.

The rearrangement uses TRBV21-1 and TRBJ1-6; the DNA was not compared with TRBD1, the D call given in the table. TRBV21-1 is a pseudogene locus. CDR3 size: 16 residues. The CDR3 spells CASRTGTGLYASPLHF. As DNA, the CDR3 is TGTGCCAGCAGGACAGGGACGGGGCTCTATGCTTCACCCCTCCACTTT.

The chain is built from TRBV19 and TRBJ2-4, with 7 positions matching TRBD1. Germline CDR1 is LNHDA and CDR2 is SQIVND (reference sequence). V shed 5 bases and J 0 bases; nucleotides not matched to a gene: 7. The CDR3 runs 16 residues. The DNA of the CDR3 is TGTGCCAGTAGTGTACAGACAGGGCTAGCCAAAAACATTCAGTACTTC. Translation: CASSVQTGLAKNIQYF.

The CDR3 spells CASSEMGTANNQPQHF. CDR3 coding DNA: TGTGCCAGCAGTGAGATGGGGACAGCGAACAATCAGCCCCAGCATTTT. The V and J genes are TRBV6-1 and TRBJ1-5; TRBD1 matches 7 bases. The J segment lost 3 bases and the V segment lost 3 bases, leaving 8 bases of the junction unmatched. This CDR3 contains 16 residues. Germline V gene data show CDR1 as MNHNS and CDR2 as SASEGT.

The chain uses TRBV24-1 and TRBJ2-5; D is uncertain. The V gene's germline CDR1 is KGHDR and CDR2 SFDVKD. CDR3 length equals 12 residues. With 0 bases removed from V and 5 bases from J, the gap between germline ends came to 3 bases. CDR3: CATSDLRETQYF. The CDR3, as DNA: TGTGCCACCAGTGATTTGCGGGAGACCCAGTACTTC.

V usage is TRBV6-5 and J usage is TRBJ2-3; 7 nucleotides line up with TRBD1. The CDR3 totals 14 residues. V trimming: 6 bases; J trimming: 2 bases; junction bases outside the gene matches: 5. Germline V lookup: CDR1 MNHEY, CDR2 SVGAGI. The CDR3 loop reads CASRTGTSTDTQYF. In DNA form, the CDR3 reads TGTGCCAGCAGGACAGGGACATCCACAGATACGCAGTATTTT.

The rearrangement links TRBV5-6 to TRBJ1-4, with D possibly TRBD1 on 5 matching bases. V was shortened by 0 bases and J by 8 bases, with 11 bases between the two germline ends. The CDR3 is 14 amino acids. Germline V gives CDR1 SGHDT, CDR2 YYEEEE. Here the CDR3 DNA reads TGTGCCAGCAGCTTGGAGGGCAGGGTCGAAAAACTGTTTTTT. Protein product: CASSLEGRVEKLFF.

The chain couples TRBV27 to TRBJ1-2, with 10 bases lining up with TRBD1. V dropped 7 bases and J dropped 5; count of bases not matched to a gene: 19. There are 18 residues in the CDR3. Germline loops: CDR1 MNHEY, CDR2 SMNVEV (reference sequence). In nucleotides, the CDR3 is TGTGCCAGCACCCAACGGTGGGGCCCGACAGGGGGCGCTTATGGCTACACCTTC. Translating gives CASTQRWGPTGGAYGYTF.